This paragraph covers one T cell receptor beta chain sequence. Germline loops: CDR1 MGHDK, CDR2 SYGVNS. This CDR3 is 16 amino acids long. Trimming stripped 2 bases from V and 0 bases from J, with 10 bases between. The data derive from a study of T cell changes during pregnancy in multiple sclerosis. TCRdb keeps only in-frame clones here, not all; method: immunoSEQ multiplex PCR. The sample has fewer than 55,000 clones, around 90% seen once. The clonotype comes from a female donor in good health, enrolled as a control in a pregnancy study. The sequencing used peripheral blood, collected after pregnancy. The genes are TRBV25-1 and TRBJ2-2, with D hard to call. The CDR3, as DNA: TGTGCCAGCAGTGAACCGCAGAAAGCGAACACCGGGGAGCTGTTTTTT. This gives the protein CASSEPQKANTGELFF.